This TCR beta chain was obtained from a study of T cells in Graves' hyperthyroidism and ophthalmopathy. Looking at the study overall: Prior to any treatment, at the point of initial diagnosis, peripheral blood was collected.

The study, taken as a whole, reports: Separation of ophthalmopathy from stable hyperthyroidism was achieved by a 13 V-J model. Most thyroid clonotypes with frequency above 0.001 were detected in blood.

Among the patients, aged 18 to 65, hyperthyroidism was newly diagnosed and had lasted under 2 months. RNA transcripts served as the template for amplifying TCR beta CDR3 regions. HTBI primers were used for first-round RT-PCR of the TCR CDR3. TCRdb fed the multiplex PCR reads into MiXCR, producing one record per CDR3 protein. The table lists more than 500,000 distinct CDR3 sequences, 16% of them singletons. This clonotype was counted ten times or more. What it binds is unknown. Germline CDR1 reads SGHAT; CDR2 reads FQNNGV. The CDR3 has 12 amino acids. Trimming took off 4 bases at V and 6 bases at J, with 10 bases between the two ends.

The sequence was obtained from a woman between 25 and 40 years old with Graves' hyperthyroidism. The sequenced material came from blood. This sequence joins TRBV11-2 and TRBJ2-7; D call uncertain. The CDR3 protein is CASSSLAAEQYF. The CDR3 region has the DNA TGTGCCAGCAGCTCCCTCGCCGCCGAGCAGTACTTC.